The source of this TCR beta chain is a study of regulatory T cells in long-lasting Graves disease. Study details: Antithyroid drugs had been given to newly diagnosed Graves' patients for under 3 months.

Time point specified: newly diagnosed GD, antithyroid drugs for less than 3 months. Isolated PBMC RNA provided the starting material for the TCR library. A word on this clonotype: Its antigen is undetermined.

Whole-study findings and limits: Persistent disease favored TRBV28, TRBJ1-2 and TRBJ2-5. Fewer public clonotypes were shared by new patients (approximately 1,000) than by persistent patients (around 2,900).

Combining iRepertoire HTBI primers with Arm-PCR of CDR3 regions, the authors built TCR beta libraries. The authors' processing: Across the samples, identification revealed some 59 TRBV and around 13 TRBJ segments. From the multiplex PCR reads, TCRdb called clonotypes with MiXCR, one entry per CDR3 protein. The V and J calls come from TCRdb's annotation, not from the publication. The table shows roughly 560,000 distinct CDR3 sequences, with 12% occurring only once. With 4 bases clipped from V and 6 bases from J, the junction kept 1 base outside the gene matches. Germline CDR1 is MNHEY and CDR2 is SVGAGI. The CDR3 sequence is 14 residues long. The same data also contributed to another study, on T cells in Graves' hyperthyroidism and ophthalmopathy.

The sample here was peripheral blood mononuclear cells (PBMCs), taken at new diagnosis, from a patient treated with antithyroid drugs. The source is a woman aged 25 to 45 with Graves disease. V usage is TRBV6-5 and J usage is TRBJ1-5; 12 bases are shared with TRBD1. The CDR3 sequence: CASSWDRGRQPQHF. The DNA for the CDR3 is TGTGCCAGCAGTTGGGACAGGGGGCGTCAGCCCCAGCATTTT.